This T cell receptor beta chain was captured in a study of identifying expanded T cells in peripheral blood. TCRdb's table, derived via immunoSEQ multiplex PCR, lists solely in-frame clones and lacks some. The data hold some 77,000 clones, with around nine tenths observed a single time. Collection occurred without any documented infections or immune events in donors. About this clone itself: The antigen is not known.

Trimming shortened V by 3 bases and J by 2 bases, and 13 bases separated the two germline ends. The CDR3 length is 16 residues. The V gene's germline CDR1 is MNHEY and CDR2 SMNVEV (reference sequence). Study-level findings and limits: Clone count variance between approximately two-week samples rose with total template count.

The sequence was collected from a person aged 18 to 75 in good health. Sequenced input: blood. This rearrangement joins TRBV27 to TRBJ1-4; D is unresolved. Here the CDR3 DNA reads TGTGCCAGCAGTTTGCCCCTCCCTGGGACTAATGAAAAACTGTTTTTT. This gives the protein CASSLPLPGTNEKLFF.